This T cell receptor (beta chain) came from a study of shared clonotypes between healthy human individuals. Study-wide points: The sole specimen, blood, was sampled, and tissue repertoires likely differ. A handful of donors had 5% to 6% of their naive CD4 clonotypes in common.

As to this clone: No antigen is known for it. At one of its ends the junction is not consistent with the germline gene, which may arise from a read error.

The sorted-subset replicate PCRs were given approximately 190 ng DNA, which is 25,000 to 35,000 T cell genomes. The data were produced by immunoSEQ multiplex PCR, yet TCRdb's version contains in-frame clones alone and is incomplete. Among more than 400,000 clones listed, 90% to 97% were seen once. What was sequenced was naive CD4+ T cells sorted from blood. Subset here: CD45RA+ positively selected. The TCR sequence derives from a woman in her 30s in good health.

The chain's CDR3 is CASRYSGVMNTEAFF. CDR3 bases: TGTGCCAGCAGGTACTCAGGGGTTATGAACACTGAAGCTTTCTTT. This sequence joins TRBV6-6 and TRBJ1-1; D may be TRBD1 (6 bases). This CDR3 comprises 15 residues. Germline CDR1 is MNHNY and CDR2 is SVGAGI (reference sequence).